These T cell receptor beta chains were read from a single sample in a study of spatial heterogeneity in lung cancer. From the 5' RACE reads, TCRdb called clonotypes with MiXCR, one entry per CDR3 protein. This sample has fewer than 9,500 distinct CDR3 sequences, with roughly a tenth found just once. The specimen was lung tumor tissue, collected at surgery. All receptors derive from a male donor with early-stage non-small cell lung cancer. Each CDR3 is given without its conserved first and last residue. Each record gives: V gene, J gene, CDR3 protein.

>TRBV28|TRBJ1-1
ASEVTGRMNTEAF
>TRBV5-6|TRBJ1-2
ASSRRDRGLGYT
>TRBV3-1|TRBJ2-5
ASSQAGETQY
>TRBV5-1|TRBJ2-5
ASSLTGEASETQY
>TRBV5-1|TRBJ2-5
ASSSFSGSRETQY
>TRBV9|TRBJ2-1
ASSVGAFDLF
>TRBV6-1|TRBJ1-2
ASTPGRTDYGYT
>TRBV12-3/TRBV12-4|TRBJ2-1
ASSLSKVVRGGEQF
>TRBV18|TRBJ1-1
ASSLGHSNTEAF
>TRBV5-1|TRBJ1-1
ASSPGTATEAF
>TRBV20-1|TRBJ2-7
RASGTSRTYEQN
>TRBV20-1|TRBJ2-1
SALAGGRDDNEQF
>TRBV28|TRBJ1-2
ASSLLGQGLSGYT
>TRBV9|TRBJ2-2
ASSATSDTGELF
>TRBV5-1|TRBJ2-5
ASSSGQPQETQY
>TRBV3-1|TRBJ1-1
ASSLGTGNTEAF
>TRBV4-1|TRBJ1-4
ASSQDGTDEKLF
>TRBV20-1|TRBJ2-5
SATRTSGRAAGQETQY
>TRBV7-2|TRBJ2-5
ASSPRARSQETQY
>TRBV5-4|TRBJ2-3
ASSLGGGAPTDTQY